The 20 T cell receptor beta chains below all came from one sample that was sequenced in a study of shared clonotypes between healthy human individuals. The repertoire was sequenced with immunoSEQ multiplex PCR; TCRdb's copy has only in-frame clones and lacks some. The sample has roughly 700,000 clones, approximately 79% seen once. The specimen sequenced was memory CD4+ T cells sorted from blood. As to subset: CD45RA-negative fraction. The receptors derive from a woman aged 25-40 years in good health.

V and J are TRBV6-1 and TRBJ1-5, with TRBD1 matching over 8 bases. CDR1 MNHNS and CDR2 SASEGT come from the germline V gene. The CDR3 totals 17 residues. J lost 10 bases, V lost 0 bases, and 14 bases had no gene match. CDR3 region: CASSEALLRDRPVPQHF. The CDR3 DNA reads as TGTGCCAGCAGTGAAGCGCTCCTCCGGGACAGGCCGGTCCCCCAGCATTTT.

The chain joins TRBV10-3 to TRBJ2-7; no definite D call. The germline gives CDR1 ENHRY, CDR2 SYGVKD. Trimming left V 0 bases short and J 2 bases short, with 8 bases between. This CDR3 is built from 14 residues. CDR3 region: CAISESSDPYEQYF. The CDR3 DNA follows: TGTGCCATCAGTGAGTCTTCGGACCCCTACGAGCAGTACTTC.

The genes are TRBV29-1 and TRBJ1-1; D gene uncertain. The CDR3 covers 12 residues. Per the germline V gene, CDR1 is SQVTM and CDR2 is ANQGSEA. V lost 4 bases to trimming and J lost 4 bases, with 10 bases between them. This CDR3 is CSVGVVATEAFF. In DNA, the CDR3 is TGCAGCGTTGGCGTGGTGGCCACTGAAGCTTTCTTT.

This clone was seen a handful of times. This chain joins TRBV7-9 and TRBJ2-5; D is ambiguous. Germline assignment: CDR1 SEHNR and CDR2 FQNEAQ (reference sequence). This CDR3 is 14 amino acids long. V shed 1 base and J shed 2 bases, with 8 bases lying between them. CDR3 nucleotide sequence: TGTGCCAGCAGCTTAGGGTACAGTCAAGAGACCCAGTACTTC. It translates to CASSLGYSQETQYF.

The chain joins TRBV5-4 to TRBJ2-7, with a weak D call TRBD2 (5 bases). The CDR3 loop spans 14 amino acids. Germline CDR1 SGHNT, CDR2 YYREEE (reference sequence). The V and J ends lost 0 bases and 4 bases respectively, with 11 bases between them. CDR3 coding DNA: TGTGCCAGCAGCTTGGAGCGGCCCCCATACGAGCAGTACTTC. Its translation: CASSLERPPYEQYF.

V gene TRBV5-5 combines with J gene TRBJ2-1; 8 bases agree with TRBD2. The CDR3 covers 15 residues. Trimming took 4 bases from V and 4 from J; bases not matched to a gene: 7. CDR1 and CDR2 (germline): SGHKS, YYEKEE (reference sequence). The CDR3 nucleotides read TGTGCCAGCAGCCTAAGCGGGAGCTTTTACAATGAGCAGTTCTTC. Translation: CASSLSGSFYNEQFF.

V and J are TRBV5-5 and TRBJ2-7; D might be TRBD1 (6 bases). With 4 bases removed from V and 3 bases from J, the gap between germline ends came to 17 bases. Germline values: CDR1 SGHKS, CDR2 YYEKEE (reference sequence). This CDR3 region has 15 residues. CDR3 residues: CASSPSSGGSYEQYF. Here the CDR3 DNA reads TGTGCCAGCAGCCCGAGTAGTGGGGGCAGCTACGAGCAGTACTTC.

The rearrangement joins TRBV5-6 to TRBJ2-1, with TRBD1 identical over 8 bases. The CDR3 runs to 15 residues. Per germline, CDR1 SGHDT and CDR2 YYEEEE. Trimming removed 5 bases from V and 3 bases from J; junction bases left unmatched: 7. CDR3 DNA: TGTGCCAGCAGAGCAAACAGGGGGAACTACAATGAGCAGTTCTTC. Amino acids: CASRANRGNYNEQFF.

V gene TRBV4-1 combines with J gene TRBJ2-7; TRBD2 matches at 10 bases. V was pared by 5 bases and J by 7 bases, with 17 bases of the junction left unmatched. Germline values: CDR1 MGHRA, CDR2 YSYEKL. The CDR3 is made up of 17 amino acids. This CDR3 is CASSASPGLANPREQYF. CDR3 in DNA: TGCGCCAGCAGCGCCTCCCCGGGACTAGCGAACCCCCGGGAGCAGTACTTC.

The rearrangement joins TRBV10-2 to TRBJ1-3, with 9 bases matching TRBD1. Germline CDR1 WSHSY, CDR2 SAAADI. The CDR3 is made up of 16 amino acids. Germline trimming cut 6 bases from V and 4 bases from J; bases unmatched to any gene: 10. In DNA form, the CDR3 reads TGCGCCAGCAGCCGCCCCGGACAGGGGTACGGAAACACCATATATTTT. This sequence encodes CASSRPGQGYGNTIYF.

The chain recombines TRBV7-9 with TRBJ2-5, with unresolved D. Trimming stripped 6 bases from V and 4 bases from J, with 18 bases between. This CDR3 has 15 residues. Germline V gene data show CDR1 as SEHNR and CDR2 as FQNEAQ (reference sequence). Here the CDR3 DNA reads TGTGCCAGCAGAAAATCGACCGGGCCCACAGAGACCCAGTACTTC. It yields the protein CASRKSTGPTETQYF.

The CDR3: CASSQISPGQENYEQYF. CDR3 in DNA: TGTGCCAGCAGTCAGATTTCACCGGGACAGGAGAACTACGAGCAGTACTTC. J is TRBJ2-7 and V is TRBV28; 8 bases agree with TRBD1. J lost 3 bases, V lost 5 bases, and 15 bases had no gene match. This CDR3 comprises 17 residues. From germline, CDR1 is MDHEN and CDR2 SYDVKM.

The genes are TRBV28 and TRBJ2-5, with 12 nucleotides matching TRBD2. CDR3 length equals 14 residues. Germline CDR1 and CDR2: MDHEN and SYDVKM. Germline trimming cut 11 bases from V and 2 bases from J; bases unmatched to any gene: 6. Here the CDR3 reads CAAQTSGRQETQYF. The DNA for the CDR3 is TGTGCCGCGCAGACTAGCGGGAGACAAGAGACCCAGTACTTC.

The chain uses TRBV21-1 and TRBJ2-7; no check of the table's D call, TRBD2, against the DNA was made. TRBV21-1 is a recognized pseudogene. CDR3 length equals 20 residues. The CDR3 DNA follows: TGTGCCAGCAGCAAACTTATCGGACTGCGGGGTAAGTTTAGCTCCTACGAGCAGTACTTC. Translating it yields CASSKLIGLRGKFSSYEQYF.

The genes are TRBV5-1 and TRBJ2-1, with 16 bases aligning to TRBD2. The CDR3 has 20 amino acids. Trimming cost V 0 bases and J 5 bases; bases outside gene matches: 11. Germline-derived CDR1 and CDR2 are SGHRS and YFSETQ. This CDR3 reads CASSLGPGLAGGTRNNEQFF. DNA of the CDR3: TGCGCCAGCAGCTTGGGACCGGGACTAGCGGGAGGGACACGAAACAATGAGCAGTTCTTC. The whole variable domain, filled in from reference TRBV5-1 and TRBJ2-1, reads KAGVTQTPRYLIKTRGQQVTLSCSPISGHRSVSWYQQTPGQGLQFLFEYFSETQRNKGNFPGRFSGRQFSNSRSEMNVSTLELGDSALYLCASSLGPGLAGGTRNNEQFFGPGTRLTVL.

The chain couples TRBV6-1 to TRBJ2-3; D may correspond to TRBD1 or TRBD2 (5 bases each). Germline V gives CDR1 MNHNS, CDR2 SASEGT. This CDR3 region has 11 residues. V lost 9 bases to trimming and J lost 9 bases, with 13 bases between them. Here the CDR3 reads CASRRQGTQYF. CDR3 in DNA: TGTGCCAGTAGGAGGCAGGGCACGCAGTATTTT.

This rearrangement joins TRBV6-5 to TRBJ2-1; D unclear. CDR1 MNHEY and CDR2 SVGAGI come from the germline V gene. This CDR3 has 13 residues. The V gene lost 6 bases and the J gene lost 7 bases, with 13 bases spanning the gap. The CDR3 bases are TGTGCCAGCAGAGCCCCTCTGGGAAATGAGCAGTTCTTC. Translated: CASRAPLGNEQFF.

The chain carries TRBV28 and TRBJ1-5; no firm D call. CDR1 is MDHEN, CDR2 SYDVKM, per germline. CDR3 length equals 16 residues. V was cut by 6 bases and J by 5 bases, with 20 bases left in between. CDR3 loop: CASREGIKSLHQPQHF. CDR3 bases: TGTGCCAGCAGAGAAGGGATTAAAAGTTTACATCAGCCCCAGCATTTT.

This chain joins TRBV14 and TRBJ1-1; the D is unclear. The V end lost 4 bases, the J end lost 1 base, and 7 bases lay between the germline ends. The CDR3 contains 13 residues. Germline lookup yields CDR1 SGHDN and CDR2 FVKESK. The CDR3 is CASSRSKNTEAFF. CDR3 DNA sequence: TGTGCCAGCAGCCGGTCCAAGAACACTGAAGCTTTCTTT.

Concerning this clone: A read error is the likely source, as a far larger clone sits one nucleotide away. The J gene is TRBJ1-5, the V gene TRBV6-1; D perhaps matches TRBD1 (6 bases). The germline CDR1 and CDR2 sequences are MNHNS and SASEGT. V was trimmed by 4 bases and J by 6 bases, leaving 10 bases between them. This CDR3 is built from 13 residues. CDR3 DNA: TGTGCCAGCAGTGCAGGGGAAGCTCAGCCCCAGCATTTT. Translation gives CASSAGEAQPQHF.